The rows below give T cell receptor beta chains drawn from one sample of a study of Graves' ophthalmopathy and Graves' hyperthyroidism. MiXCR, applied by TCRdb to the multiplex PCR reads, yields one record per CDR3 protein. The table records approximately 460,000 distinct CDR3 sequences, 13% to 15% of them present only once. Sequencing input: blood. The receptor source for this set is a woman aged 25-40 years with Graves' ophthalmopathy. Both conserved end residues are part of each CDR3. A D gene is named only where the DNA matches it firmly. Rows may omit the clone size; those that give it use once, few, many or a size class.

d_gene	j_gene	abundance	v_gene	CDR3nt	CDR3aa
NA	TRBJ1-2	many	TRBV5-1	TGCGCCAGCAGCCTACCGGGCGACTATGGCTACACCTTC	CASSLPGDYGYTF
TRBD1	TRBJ2-7	NA	TRBV25-1	TGTGCCAGCAGCCCTACGGACAGGAGGCCTTACGAGCAGTACTTC	CASSPTDRRPYEQYF
NA	TRBJ2-5	many	TRBV12-3/TRBV12-4	TGTGCCAGCAGTTTAGGCGTCTTGATTCAAGAGACCCAGTACTTC	CASSLGVLIQETQYF
TRBD1	TRBJ1-5	many	TRBV12-3/TRBV12-4	TGTGCCAGCAGTATACAGGGGAATCAGCCCCAGCATTTT	CASSIQGNQPQHF
TRBD1	TRBJ2-7	many	TRBV15	TGTGCCACCAGCAGCCAAGACTTTGGGGACAGCCCCTGGGCGACGTACGAGCAGTACTTC	CATSSQDFGDSPWATYEQYF
NA	TRBJ2-2	many	TRBV6-5	TGTGCCAGCAGTTTGGACTATAAGAACACCGGGGAGCTGTTTTTT	CASSLDYKNTGELFF
NA	TRBJ1-1	many	TRBV11-2	TGTGCCAGCAGTGGGCACGCTGAAGCTTTCTTT	CASSGHAEAFF
TRBD1	TRBJ2-7	many	TRBV12-3/TRBV12-4	TGTGCCAGCACTCCCGGACAGGGGTTGAACGAGCAGTACTTC	CASTPGQGLNEQYF
TRBD1	TRBJ2-7	many	TRBV10-3	TGTGCCATCAGCGATCCCAGGGGGCGTTCCTACGAGCAGTACTTC	CAISDPRGRSYEQYF
NA	TRBJ1-2	many	TRBV12-3/TRBV12-4	TGTGCCGGCAGTTTAGTACGACCGCCCTATGGCTACACCTTC	CAGSLVRPPYGYTF
NA	TRBJ1-6	few	TRBV19	TGTGCCAGTAGTTTCCTGGGGGTAAATTCACCCCTCCACTTT	CASSFLGVNSPLHF
NA	TRBJ1-5	many	TRBV19	TGTGCCAGTAGGGGTCCGGGGAATCATCAGCCCCAGCATTTT	CASRGPGNHQPQHF
NA	TRBJ1-1	few	TRBV4-2	TGTGCCAGCAGCCAAGTAGGGGGGGTGAACACTGAAGCTTTCTTT	CASSQVGGVNTEAFF
TRBD2	TRBJ2-7	many	TRBV5-1	TGCGCCAGCAGCTTTGGTAGCGGGAGGGCCATGAATGAGCAGTACTTC	CASSFGSGRAMNEQYF
TRBD2	TRBJ2-5	many	TRBV7-3	TGTGCCAGCAGCACCCTAGCGGGTAACGTGGAGACCCAGTACTTC	CASSTLAGNVETQYF
NA	TRBJ2-7	many	TRBV6-1	TGTGCCAGCAGTGGACTTACAGGTAAACCCGCCTACGAGCAGTACTTC	CASSGLTGKPAYEQYF
NA	TRBJ1-3	many	TRBV6-1	TGTGCCAGCAGTGAAACGGACGAAAACACCATATATTTT	CASSETDENTIYF
NA	TRBJ2-1	NA	TRBV5-1	NA	CASSLAVASGSDSLFF
TRBD2	TRBJ2-2	NA	TRBV2	TGTGCCAGCAACCCCGGGACTAGCGCAAACACCGGGGAGCTGTTTTTT	CASNPGTSANTGELFF
TRBD2	TRBJ2-7	many	TRBV5-1	TGCGCCAGCAGCGCCCGGGGGGATGCCCTCGAGCAGTACTTC	CASSARGDALEQYF
TRBD2	TRBJ2-7	many	TRBV20-1	TGCAGTGCTAGATCTACTAGCGGAGCCTACGAGCAGTACTTC	CSARSTSGAYEQYF
NA	TRBJ1-5	many	TRBV28	TGTGCCAGCAGTTTACTTCCGGGTAATCAGCCCCAGCATTTT	CASSLLPGNQPQHF
TRBD2	TRBJ2-2	NA	TRBV28	TGTGCCAGCAGCCGACTAGCGGGGGGGCGGACCGGGGAGCTGTTTTTT	CASSRLAGGRTGELFF
TRBD2	TRBJ2-7	few	TRBV29-1	TGCAGCGTTGTAGGGACTAGCGGGAGGACCTCCTACGAGCAGTACTTC	CSVVGTSGRTSYEQYF
TRBD1	TRBJ2-7	many	TRBV6-2/TRBV6-3	TGTGCCAGCAGAGATACCGGGACAGGTTACGAGCAGTACTTC	CASRDTGTGYEQYF